The next 16 T cell receptor beta chains were all read from a single sample in a study of blood T cell repertoires in COVID-19. Assay used: immunoSEQ multiplex PCR; TCRdb lists only in-frame clones, some missing. The profile shows 80,000 or so clones, roughly nine tenths of them singletons. The sequencing input was peripheral blood. The receptors were sampled from a man aged 45-60 years with acute or convalescent COVID-19.

This clone was seen only once. The V and J genes are TRBV5-6 and TRBJ1-2; no firm D call. CDR1 is SGHDT, CDR2 YYEEEE, per germline. The CDR3 runs to 12 residues. V dropped 0 bases and J dropped 8 bases, with 8 bases sitting between them. CDR3 DNA sequence: TGTGCCAGCAGCTTGGTTGAGGGAGGCTACACCTTC. This gives the protein CASSLVEGGYTF.

The V gene is TRBV7-9, the J gene TRBJ2-1; TRBD2 is a possible D gene (5 bases). Germline V gene lookup returns CDR1 SEHNR and CDR2 FQNEAQ (reference sequence). The V end was cut by 7 bases, the J end by 0 bases, with 22 bases between. The CDR3 totals 18 residues. The CDR3 DNA follows: TGTGCCAGCACCCCGAGTTTGGCGGGTGGAAGCTCCTACAATGAGCAGTTCTTC. The encoded protein is CASTPSLAGGSSYNEQFF.

The chain recombines TRBV7-9 with TRBJ2-7, with D tentatively TRBD1 (5 bases). V gave up 5 bases and J gave up 4 bases, with 12 bases separating them. The CDR3 consists of 13 residues. The germline V gene has CDR1 SEHNR and CDR2 FQNEAQ (reference sequence). The CDR3 coding sequence is TGTGCCAGCAGCCCAGGGTTAGGGTACGAGCAGTACTTC. This codes for CASSPGLGYEQYF. The variable domain in full, with the rest retrieved from reference TRBV7-9 and TRBJ2-7, is DTGVSQNPRHKITKRGQNVTFRCDPISEHNRLYWYRQTLGQGPEFLTYFQNEAQLEKSRLLSDRFSAERPKGSFSTLEIQRTEQGDSAMYLCASSPGLGYEQYFGPGTRLTVT.

J is TRBJ1-2 and V is TRBV6-1; D might be TRBD1 (6 bases). This CDR3 contains 14 residues. CDR1 is MNHNS and CDR2 is SASEGT in the germline V gene. V was pared by 3 bases and J by 8 bases, with 16 bases between. CDR3 in DNA: TGTGCCAGCAGTGATACCAGGGGCCCCCCGGGCTACACCTTC. Translating it yields CASSDTRGPPGYTF.

The chain employs TRBV5-1 and TRBJ1-1; 8 nucleotides line up with TRBD1. J lost 1 base, V lost 0 bases, and 5 bases had no gene match. Germline assignment: CDR1 SGHRS and CDR2 YFSETQ. The CDR3 consists of 16 residues. The CDR3 DNA is TGCGCCAGCAGCTTGGTATACAGGGGGTCGAACACTGAAGCTTTCTTT. Amino acid sequence: CASSLVYRGSNTEAFF.

The chain combines TRBV20-1 with TRBJ2-2, with 7 bases that match TRBD1. CDR1 DFQATT and CDR2 SNEGSKA come from the germline V gene (reference sequence). V dropped 6 bases and J dropped 6; count of bases not matched to a gene: 1. This CDR3 spans 11 amino acids. The CDR3 here is CSAQGPGELFF. The CDR3 DNA follows: TGCAGTGCACAGGGGCCCGGGGAGCTGTTTTTT.

This sequence joins TRBV18 and TRBJ1-6, with TRBD1 identical over 7 bases. Germline V gene data show CDR1 as KGHSH and CDR2 as LQKENI. J gave up 8 bases and V 6 bases, and 10 bases lay outside the gene matches. The CDR3 contains 15 residues. DNA for the CDR3: TGTGCCAGCTCTCACACAACAGGGGTCGATTCACCCCTCCACTTT. Translating gives CASSHTTGVDSPLHF.

This sequence joins TRBV6-6 and TRBJ1-5, with D perhaps TRBD1 (6 bases). This CDR3 is built from 14 residues. In germline, CDR1 is MNHNY, CDR2 SVGAGI (reference sequence). V was cut by 4 bases and J by 1 base, with 8 bases left in between. CDR3 coding DNA: TGTGCCAGCAGTTCAGGGGTAAGCAATCAGCCCCAGCATTTT. Protein sequence: CASSSGVSNQPQHF.

The chain uses TRBV4-1 and TRBJ2-1; the match to TRBD2 covers 12 bases. The CDR3 is 16 amino acids. The germline gives CDR1 MGHRA, CDR2 YSYEKL. J gave up 6 bases and V 1 base, and 4 bases lay outside the gene matches. CDR3: CASSQVRTSGTNEQFF. CDR3 bases: TGCGCCAGCAGCCAAGTTAGGACTAGCGGGACCAATGAGCAGTTCTTC.

This rearrangement joins TRBV10-3 to TRBJ2-1; TRBD1 matches 11 bases. CDR1 and CDR2 from the germline V gene are ENHRY and SYGVKD. This CDR3 has 16 residues. V gave up 0 bases and J gave up 4 bases; unmatched junction bases: 2. This CDR3 reads CAISESGTGGYNEQFF. CDR3 in DNA: TGTGCCATCAGTGAGTCGGGGACAGGGGGTTACAATGAGCAGTTCTTC.

The count of this clone is one. The chain has TRBV2 and TRBJ2-7, with a possible D match to TRBD2 (7 bases). V was cut by 5 bases and J by 3 bases, with 20 bases left in between. Germline assignment: CDR1 SNHLY and CDR2 FYNNEI. This CDR3 contains 16 residues. This CDR3 is CASSPEGGAGDYEQYF. The CDR3 nucleotides read TGTGCCAGCAGTCCCGAGGGGGGGGCCGGGGACTACGAGCAGTACTTC.

This chain connects TRBV11-2 to TRBJ1-2, with D perhaps matching TRBD1 (6 bases). V dropped 1 base and J dropped 5 bases, with 11 bases sitting between them. From germline, CDR1 is SGHAT and CDR2 FQNNGV. There are 14 residues in the CDR3. The CDR3 protein is CASSLAARGYGYTF. The CDR3 nucleotides are TGTGCCAGCAGCTTAGCGGCCAGGGGTTATGGCTACACCTTC. The complete variable domain, with remaining parts taken from reference TRBV11-2 and TRBJ1-2, reads EAGVAQSPRYKIIEKRQSVAFWCNPISGHATLYWYQQILGQGPKLLIQFQNNGVVDDSQLPKDRFSAERLKGVDSTLKIQPAKLEDSAVYLCASSLAARGYGYTFGSGTRLTVV.

Here the CDR3 DNA reads TGTGCCAGCAGCCAGGGGAGAAGCTCCTACAATGAGCAGTTCTTC. Amino acid sequence: CASSQGRSSYNEQFF. The genes are TRBV11-2 and TRBJ2-1; D might be TRBD1 (6 bases). CDR1 and CDR2 (germline): SGHAT, FQNNGV. The CDR3 is made up of 15 amino acids. V was trimmed by 5 bases and J by 0 bases, leaving 11 bases between them.

The chain recombines TRBV3-1 (or the pseudogene TRBV3-2) with TRBJ2-3; D is possibly TRBD2 (6 bases). Germline V gene data show CDR1 as LGHDT and CDR2 as YNNKEL (reference sequence). The CDR3 loop spans 15 amino acids. Trimming took 0 bases from V and 12 from J, leaving 19 bases between them. The CDR3 loop is CASSQDYGSGHSQYF. CDR3 coding DNA: TGTGCCAGCAGCCAAGATTACGGGAGTGGTCATTCACAGTATTTT.

The V gene is TRBV25-1, the J gene TRBJ2-1, with no clear D. This CDR3 region has 14 residues. CDR1 and CDR2 from the germline V gene are MGHDK and SYGVNS. V was cut by 5 bases and J by 4 bases, with 12 bases left in between. CDR3 nucleotide sequence: TGTGCCAGCAGTCAGTACAGCCAATACAATGAGCAGTTCTTC. As protein: CASSQYSQYNEQFF.

The chain uses TRBV24-1 and TRBJ2-5, with 9 bases identical to TRBD1. The CDR3 has 15 amino acids. Germline CDR1 is KGHDR and CDR2 is SFDVKD. V was clipped by 2 bases and J by 4 bases; unmatched bases: 4. CDR3 coding DNA: TGTGCCACCAGTGATTCCGGGACAGGGTTAGAGACCCAGTACTTC. Translation gives CATSDSGTGLETQYF.